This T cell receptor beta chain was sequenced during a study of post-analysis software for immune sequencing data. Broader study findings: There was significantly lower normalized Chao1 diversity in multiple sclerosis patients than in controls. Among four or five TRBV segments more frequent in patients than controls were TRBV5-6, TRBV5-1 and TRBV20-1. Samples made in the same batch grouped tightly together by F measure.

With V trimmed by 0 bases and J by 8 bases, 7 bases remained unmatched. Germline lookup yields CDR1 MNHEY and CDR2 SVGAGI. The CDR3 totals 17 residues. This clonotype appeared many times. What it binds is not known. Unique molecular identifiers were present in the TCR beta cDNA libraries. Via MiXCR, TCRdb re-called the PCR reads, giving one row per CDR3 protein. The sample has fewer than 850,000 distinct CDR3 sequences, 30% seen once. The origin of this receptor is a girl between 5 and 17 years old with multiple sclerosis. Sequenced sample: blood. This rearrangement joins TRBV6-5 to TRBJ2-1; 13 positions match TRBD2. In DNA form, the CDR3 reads TGTGCCAGCAGTTACTCGATGGGACTAGCGGGGTTTCATGAGCAGTTCTTC. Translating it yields CASSYSMGLAGFHEQFF.